This T cell receptor (beta chain) emerged from a study of shared clonotypes between healthy human individuals. The assay was immunoSEQ multiplex PCR, and TCRdb's table has in-frame clones only and misses some. There are approximately 2.5 million clones in the sample; 90% to 95% occur only once, and over 0.12% lies in the top ten. V dropped 3 bases and J dropped 5 bases, with 13 bases sitting between them. The CDR3 has 14 residues. Germline V gene data show CDR1 as SNHLY and CDR2 as FYNNEI. This clonotype originated in a man between 18 and 29 years old in good health. J is TRBJ1-1 and V is TRBV2; D uncertain. What was sequenced was naive CD4+ T cells sorted from blood. Subset indicated: CD45RA+ positively selected. CDR3 nucleotide sequence: TGTGCCAGCAGTGACGGGAGTTTAGGAACTGAAGCTTTCTTT. It encodes CASSDGSLGTEAFF.